The 6 T cell receptor beta chains reported below all come from one sample, sequenced in a study of cytomegalovirus exposure and HLA in healthy donors. Amplification used 60 Vbeta primers and 13 Jbeta primers. Profiled with immunoSEQ multiplex PCR; TCRdb holds only in-frame clones, not every one. The sample gives fewer than 200,000 clones, about 79% of which show up once; less than 8% is in the top ten. Input material: PBMCs. The receptors were sampled from a man aged 35 to 55 in good health and CMV-seropositive.

In DNA form, the CDR3 reads TGTGCCAGCAGACTTTCGGGGGAGCAGTACTTC. Its translation: CASRLSGEQYF. The chain employs TRBV28 and TRBJ2-5, with D possibly TRBD2 on 6 matching bases. The CDR3 is 11 amino acids. Germline V gives CDR1 MDHEN, CDR2 SYDVKM. V lost 6 bases and J lost 11, with 13 bases in between.

This clone has a single count. The genes are TRBV19 and TRBJ1-5; D remains unclear. The CDR3 extends over 14 amino acids. Trimming took off 6 bases at V and 0 bases at J, with 9 bases between the two ends. Germline CDR1 LNHDA, CDR2 SQIVND (reference sequence). The CDR3 spells CASSPANSNQPQHF. CDR3 coding DNA: TGTGCCAGTAGCCCTGCGAATAGCAATCAGCCCCAGCATTTT.

The CDR3 reads CATSRDRGGINEKLFF. The DNA of the CDR3 is TGTGCCACCAGCAGAGATAGAGGGGGCATTAATGAAAAACTGTTTTTT. V is TRBV15 and J is TRBJ1-4, with TRBD1 identical over 7 bases. This CDR3 is built from 16 residues. After removal of 0 bases from V and 4 bases from J, the junction contained 5 bases not matched to a gene. Germline assignment: CDR1 LNHNV and CDR2 YYDKDF (reference sequence).

In this sample, this clone turned up once. V is TRBV6-5 and J is TRBJ1-2; D uncertain. CDR1 is MNHEY and CDR2 is SVGAGI in the germline V gene. The V end lost 0 bases, the J end lost 2 bases, and 7 bases lay between the germline ends. The length of the CDR3 is 14 residues. Written as DNA, the CDR3 is TGTGCCAGCAGTTACTCCCACAGAAACTATGGCTACACCTTC. Translation: CASSYSHRNYGYTF.

The V call is TRBV9, the J call TRBJ2-3; 7 positions match TRBD2. V lost 0 bases and J lost 0; bases outside the gene matches: 7. Per the germline V gene, CDR1 is SGDLS and CDR2 is YYNGEE. The CDR3 covers 17 residues. The CDR3 sequence is CASSVGGRATSTDTQYF. The DNA for the CDR3 is TGTGCCAGCAGCGTAGGTGGGAGGGCGACTAGCACAGATACGCAGTATTTT.

V is TRBV29-1 and J is TRBJ2-6; D perhaps matches TRBD1 (6 bases). The CDR3 length is 15 residues. With 6 bases removed from V and 0 bases from J, the gap between germline ends came to 12 bases. Germline CDR1 and CDR2: SQVTM and ANQGSEA. CDR3 in amino acids: CSVDTGNSGANVLTF. For the CDR3, the DNA is TGCAGCGTAGACACAGGGAACTCTGGGGCCAACGTCCTGACTTTC. Filled out from reference TRBV29-1 and TRBJ2-6, the complete variable domain reads SAVISQKPSRDICQRGTSLTIQCQVDSQVTMMFWYRQQPGQSLTLIATANQGSEATYESGFVIDKFPISRPNLTFSTLTVSNMSPEDSSIYLCSVDTGNSGANVLTFGAGSRLTVL.